A selection of T cell receptor beta chains follows, all from one sample in a study of cytomegalovirus exposure and HLA in healthy donors. Here immunoSEQ multiplex PCR was the method, and the copy in TCRdb shows in-frame clones only, minus some. This sample has 90,000 to 150,000 clones, with 88% found just once. The specimen sequenced was PBMCs. All receptors come from a woman younger than 30 in good health and CMV-seropositive. Both conserved end residues are part of each CDR3. The D gene is left open where the match is weak. Only part of the rows carry a size: once, few, many, or a class if the clone is expanded.

clone size,V gene,J gene,D gene,CDR3 DNA,CDR3 protein
once,TRBV5-1,TRBJ1-4,.,TGCGCCAGCAGCTTGGAGGGGTATAAGGAAAAACTGTTTTTT,CASSLEGYKEKLFF
.,TRBV7-2,TRBJ2-1,.,TGTGCCAGCAGCCACGGTGTGTATGAGCAGTTCTTC,CASSHGVYEQFF
.,TRBV11-3,TRBJ1-1,.,TGTGCCAGCAGCTTAGATTACCGGGGGAGAGCTTTCTTT,CASSLDYRGRAFF
.,TRBV5-4,TRBJ1-1,TRBD1,TGTGCCAGCAGCTTGATCTCGGGCAGGGGGCTAACTGAAGCTTTCTTT,CASSLISGRGLTEAFF
.,TRBV6-5,TRBJ1-2,.,TGTGCCAGCAGCCTTCCAGGCAACTATGGCTACACCTTC,CASSLPGNYGYTF
few,TRBV5-1,TRBJ1-6,TRBD1,TGCGCCAGCAGCTCTGGACAGGTGGATTCACCCCTCCACTTT,CASSSGQVDSPLHF
.,TRBV29-1,TRBJ1-1,TRBD1,TGCAGCGTAAACCTAAAATTGACAGGGGGGACTGAAGCTTTCTTT,CSVNLKLTGGTEAFF
.,TRBV5-1,TRBJ1-5,TRBD1,TGCGCCAGCAGCGAGGGACAGGGGAGCAATCAGCCCCAGCATTTT,CASSEGQGSNQPQHF
few,TRBV15,TRBJ1-1,.,TGTGCCACCAGTCTGGTGGGGGGGTACACTGAAGCTTTCTTT,CATSLVGGYTEAFF
.,TRBV5-5,TRBJ1-5,.,TGTGCCAGCAGCTGGGGGGGTGGAAATCAGCCCCAGCATTTT,CASSWGGGNQPQHF
.,TRBV25-1,TRBJ1-1,.,TGTGCCAGCAGGGAGGGTCCGCTTGAAGCTTTCTTT,CASREGPLEAFF
once,TRBV6-1,TRBJ2-1,TRBD2,TGTGCCAGCAGCTTACTAGCGGGGGATCCCAATGAGCAGTTCTTC,CASSLLAGDPNEQFF
.,TRBV18,TRBJ1-3,.,TGTGCCAGCTCACCTTACAGCTTGGGGGGCTCTGGAAACACCATATATTTT,CASSPYSLGGSGNTIYF
.,TRBV7-9,TRBJ1-6,.,TGTGCCAGCAGCCGACGGGAATCCTATAATTCACCCCTCCACTTT,CASSRRESYNSPLHF
.,TRBV19,TRBJ1-1,.,TGTGCCAGTATAAATAGTAGGAGGGGAGAGAACACTGAAGCTTTCTTT,CASINSRRGENTEAFF
.,TRBV4-1,TRBJ2-5,.,TGCGCCAGCAGCCAAGATGGCGGCCGCCAAGAGACCCAGTACTTC,CASSQDGGRQETQYF
once,TRBV7-9,TRBJ1-1,.,TGTGCCAGCAGCTCCGGGACACAAGCTTTCTTT,CASSSGTQAFF
.,TRBV18,TRBJ1-4,.,TGTGCCAGTTCACTAGTCCAGGGAGAAAAACTGTTTTTT,CASSLVQGEKLFF
.,TRBV5-6,TRBJ1-2,.,TGTGCCAGCAGGGCAGGGATCTGGTTTGGCTACACCTTC,CASRAGIWFGYTF
.,TRBV18,TRBJ2-2,.,TGTGCCAGCTCACCGCGGATGTTGAGCGGGCCGACGAACACCGGGGAGCTGTTTTTT,CASSPRMLSGPTNTGELFF
once,TRBV5-1,TRBJ2-1,.,TGCGCCAGCAGATTCCCGGTGGAAGCAGGTGATGAGCAGTTCTTC,CASRFPVEAGDEQFF
.,TRBV9,TRBJ1-4,TRBD1,TGTGCCAGCAGCGGACCGGGACAGGGGCCGCAGGAGGAAAAACTGTTTTTT,CASSGPGQGPQEEKLFF
.,TRBV7-8,TRBJ1-2,TRBD1,TGTGCCAGCAGCCAACGGACAGGGTATGGCTACACCTTC,CASSQRTGYGYTF
.,TRBV2,TRBJ1-2,TRBD1,TGTGCCAGCGATCGACAGGGGTATGGCTACACCTTC,CASDRQGYGYTF